Listed below are T cell receptor beta chains from one sample, sequenced in a study of regulatory T cells in long-lasting Graves disease. TCRdb used MiXCR to reprocess the multiplex PCR reads, holding one entry per CDR3 protein. The sample contains hundreds of thousands of distinct CDR3 sequences, 15% to 20% of which appear only once. The same data also contributed to another study, on T cells in Graves' hyperthyroidism and ophthalmopathy.

This specimen was peripheral blood mononuclear cells (PBMCs), taken at new diagnosis, from a patient treated with antithyroid drugs. The receptor source for this set is a middle-aged woman with Graves disease. Both conserved end residues are part of each CDR3. Fields, in order: clone size, D gene, J gene, V gene, CDR3 protein, CDR3 DNA. A D gene is named only where the DNA matches it firmly. The size entry is marked missing in some rows and otherwise reads once, few, many or a size class.

abundance: many
d_gene: .
j_gene: TRBJ1-4
v_gene: TRBV2
CDR3aa: CASSRYLGQRVATNEKLFF
CDR3nt: TGTGCCAGCAGTCGCTATTTGGGACAAAGAGTTGCAACTAATGAAAAACTGTTTTTT

abundance: few
d_gene: .
j_gene: TRBJ2-1
v_gene: TRBV27
CDR3aa: CASSLSPPNNEQFF
CDR3nt: TGTGCCAGCAGTTTATCTCCCCCCAACAATGAGCAGTTCTTC

abundance: .
d_gene: TRBD2
j_gene: TRBJ2-2
v_gene: TRBV10-2
CDR3aa: CASSPTSGGPNTGELFF
CDR3nt: TGCGCCAGCAGTCCAACTAGCGGGGGCCCGAACACCGGGGAGCTGTTTTTT

abundance: many
d_gene: .
j_gene: TRBJ1-4
v_gene: TRBV18
CDR3aa: CASSGDTARGEKLFF
CDR3nt: TGTGCCAGCTCGGGGGACACCGCCCGAGGGGAAAAACTGTTTTTT

abundance: many
d_gene: .
j_gene: TRBJ1-2
v_gene: TRBV7-2
CDR3aa: CASRTPRAGYGYTF
CDR3nt: TGTGCCAGCCGCACGCCCAGGGCTGGGTATGGCTACACCTTC

abundance: many
d_gene: .
j_gene: TRBJ2-1
v_gene: TRBV20-1
CDR3aa: CSAPGRGTRALGNEQFF
CDR3nt: TGCAGTGCCCCGGGTAGGGGTACTAGGGCTCTAGGGAATGAGCAGTTCTTC

abundance: many
d_gene: .
j_gene: TRBJ2-2
v_gene: TRBV5-1
CDR3aa: CASSWPQGGTNTGELFF
CDR3nt: TGCGCCAGCAGTTGGCCCCAAGGGGGAACTAACACCGGGGAGCTGTTTTTT

abundance: once
d_gene: TRBD1
j_gene: TRBJ1-1
v_gene: TRBV10-3
CDR3aa: CAISDGTGGTEAFF
CDR3nt: TGTGCCATCAGTGATGGGACAGGGGGGACTGAAGCTTTCTTT

abundance: many
d_gene: .
j_gene: TRBJ2-1
v_gene: TRBV5-1
CDR3aa: CASSFGTPPREQFF
CDR3nt: TGCGCCAGCAGCTTTGGGACACCTCCGCGAGAGCAGTTCTTC

abundance: few
d_gene: .
j_gene: TRBJ1-3
v_gene: TRBV20-1
CDR3aa: CSVQGPGNTIYF
CDR3nt: TGCAGTGTCCAAGGGCCAGGAAACACCATATATTTT

abundance: many
d_gene: .
j_gene: TRBJ1-5
v_gene: TRBV19
CDR3aa: CASSRDLGNQPQHF
CDR3nt: TGTGCCAGTAGTAGGGACCTTGGCAATCAGCCCCAGCATTTT

abundance: .
d_gene: TRBD1
j_gene: TRBJ1-1
v_gene: TRBV3-1
CDR3aa: CASRTGGAGGAFF
CDR3nt: TGTGCCAGCAGGACAGGGGGCGCCGGAGGAGCTTTCTTT

abundance: .
d_gene: .
j_gene: TRBJ2-3
v_gene: TRBV27
CDR3aa: CASVGPGTDTQYF
CDR3nt: TGTGCCAGCGTCGGTCCAGGCACAGATACGCAGTATTTT

abundance: many
d_gene: TRBD1
j_gene: TRBJ2-7
v_gene: TRBV5-5
CDR3aa: CASSFMTGTGGLQQYF
CDR3nt: TGTGCCAGCAGCTTTATGACCGGGACAGGGGGTCTTCAGCAGTACTTC

abundance: few
d_gene: .
j_gene: TRBJ2-3
v_gene: TRBV5-5
CDR3aa: CASSLGTVVYTDTQYF
CDR3nt: TGTGCCAGCAGCTTGGGGACAGTGGTTTACACAGATACGCAGTATTTT

abundance: many
d_gene: .
j_gene: TRBJ1-1
v_gene: TRBV2
CDR3aa: CASKGHTEAFF
CDR3nt: TGTGCCAGCAAGGGTCATACTGAAGCTTTCTTT

abundance: many
d_gene: .
j_gene: TRBJ1-1
v_gene: TRBV14
CDR3aa: CASSHQGNTEAFF
CDR3nt: TGTGCCAGCAGCCACCAGGGGAACACTGAAGCTTTCTTT

abundance: .
d_gene: TRBD2
j_gene: TRBJ2-7
v_gene: TRBV7-2
CDR3aa: CASSSRLLDTSGKQYF
CDR3nt: TGTGCCAGCAGCTCGAGACTCCTAGACACTAGCGGGAAGCAGTACTTC

abundance: .
d_gene: TRBD1
j_gene: TRBJ1-1
v_gene: TRBV10-3
CDR3aa: CAISYGQGMNTEAFF
CDR3nt: TGTGCCATCAGTTACGGACAGGGGATGAACACTGAAGCTTTCTTT

abundance: once
d_gene: .
j_gene: TRBJ1-6
v_gene: TRBV2
CDR3aa: CASSGTIPPLHF
CDR3nt: TGTGCCAGCAGTGGGACCATCCCTCCCCTCCACTTT

abundance: many
d_gene: TRBD1
j_gene: TRBJ1-2
v_gene: TRBV11-2
CDR3aa: CASSRTMDRRRSSYTF
CDR3nt: TGTGCCAGCAGCCGAACCATGGACAGGAGGCGATCGAGCTACACCTTC

abundance: .
d_gene: .
j_gene: TRBJ1-5
v_gene: TRBV6-5
CDR3aa: CASSYDSGRNQPQHF
CDR3nt: TGTGCCAGCAGTTACGACTCAGGGAGGAATCAGCCCCAGCATTTT

abundance: few
d_gene: .
j_gene: TRBJ2-7
v_gene: TRBV2
CDR3aa: CASSEDWSDEQYF
CDR3nt: TGTGCCAGCAGTGAAGATTGGTCGGACGAGCAGTACTTC

abundance: .
d_gene: .
j_gene: TRBJ2-7
v_gene: TRBV6-5
CDR3aa: CASSYSVGVGAEQYF
CDR3nt: TGTGCCAGCAGTTACTCGGTCGGAGTGGGGGCGGAGCAGTACTTC

abundance: .
d_gene: .
j_gene: TRBJ1-1
v_gene: TRBV10-1
CDR3aa: CASSGWGDTEAFF
CDR3nt: TGCGCCAGCAGCGGATGGGGCGACACTGAAGCTTTCTTT

abundance: many
d_gene: .
j_gene: TRBJ2-3
v_gene: TRBV3-1
CDR3aa: CASAETFSATDTQYF
CDR3nt: TGTGCCAGCGCCGAAACGTTTTCAGCCACAGATACGCAGTATTTT

abundance: many
d_gene: TRBD1
j_gene: TRBJ1-1
v_gene: TRBV3-1
CDR3aa: CASSHHRQGGTEAFF
CDR3nt: TGTGCCAGCAGCCATCACCGACAGGGAGGGACTGAAGCTTTCTTT

abundance: few
d_gene: .
j_gene: TRBJ1-6
v_gene: TRBV5-1
CDR3aa: CASSLGAQENSPLHF
CDR3nt: TGCGCCAGCAGCTTGGGGGCGCAGGAAAATTCACCCCTCCACTTT

abundance: many
d_gene: .
j_gene: TRBJ2-7
v_gene: TRBV2
CDR3aa: CASSGTGRYEQYF
CDR3nt: TGTGCCAGCAGTGGCACAGGGCGGTACGAGCAGTACTTC

abundance: .
d_gene: TRBD1
j_gene: TRBJ1-5
v_gene: TRBV19
CDR3aa: CASSIPDRANQPQHF
CDR3nt: TGTGCCAGTAGTATCCCCGACAGGGCCAATCAGCCCCAGCATTTT

abundance: .
d_gene: .
j_gene: TRBJ1-1
v_gene: TRBV4-1
CDR3aa: CASSQDSTRGYTEAFF
CDR3nt: TGCGCCAGCAGCCAAGATAGTACCCGGGGTTACACTGAAGCTTTCTTT

abundance: many
d_gene: .
j_gene: TRBJ1-2
v_gene: TRBV12-3/TRBV12-4
CDR3aa: CASSLMVGRTIANYGYTF
CDR3nt: TGTGCCAGCAGTTTAATGGTGGGGCGAACAATCGCTAACTATGGCTACACCTTC

abundance: many
d_gene: .
j_gene: TRBJ2-7
v_gene: TRBV30
CDR3aa: CAWSVTYEQYF
CDR3nt: TGTGCCTGGAGTGTCACTTACGAGCAGTACTTC

abundance: few
d_gene: .
j_gene: TRBJ1-2
v_gene: TRBV19
CDR3aa: CASSIGKGGSSDYGYTF
CDR3nt: TGTGCCAGTAGTATAGGCAAGGGCGGCAGCTCCGACTATGGCTACACCTTC

abundance: many
d_gene: .
j_gene: TRBJ2-7
v_gene: TRBV7-9
CDR3aa: CASSLDTAYEQYF
CDR3nt: TGTGCCAGCAGCTTAGATACAGCCTACGAGCAGTACTTC

abundance: many
d_gene: .
j_gene: TRBJ1-1
v_gene: TRBV6-5
CDR3aa: CASSYSMPGAGGTEAFF
CDR3nt: TGTGCCAGCAGTTACTCGATGCCAGGGGCTGGAGGCACTGAAGCTTTCTTT

abundance: .
d_gene: .
j_gene: TRBJ1-5
v_gene: TRBV6-2/TRBV6-3
CDR3aa: CASSEATHQPQHF
CDR3nt: TGTGCCAGCAGTGAAGCGACCCATCAGCCCCAGCATTTT

abundance: .
d_gene: .
j_gene: TRBJ1-1
v_gene: TRBV7-9
CDR3aa: CASSLGRASYTEAFF
CDR3nt: TGTGCCAGCAGCTTAGGAAGGGCCTCCTACACTGAAGCTTTCTTT

abundance: .
d_gene: .
j_gene: TRBJ1-1
v_gene: TRBV7-9
CDR3aa: CASSPQLEGRTEAFF
CDR3nt: TGTGCCAGCAGCCCCCAATTGGAGGGGAGGACTGAAGCTTTCTTT

abundance: few
d_gene: TRBD1
j_gene: TRBJ1-2
v_gene: TRBV28
CDR3aa: CASSFVLRDRGPYGYTF
CDR3nt: TGTGCCAGCAGTTTCGTATTAAGGGACAGGGGGCCCTATGGCTACACCTTC

abundance: many
d_gene: TRBD2
j_gene: TRBJ2-1
v_gene: TRBV2
CDR3aa: CASSEGLAGIDEQFF
CDR3nt: TGTGCCAGCAGTGAAGGGTTAGCGGGGATCGATGAGCAGTTCTTC

abundance: many
d_gene: TRBD1
j_gene: TRBJ1-1
v_gene: TRBV30
CDR3aa: CAWSTGQGGTEAFF
CDR3nt: TGTGCCTGGAGCACTGGACAGGGAGGCACTGAAGCTTTCTTT

abundance: many
d_gene: .
j_gene: TRBJ1-1
v_gene: TRBV3-1
CDR3aa: CASSQAGGNTEAFF
CDR3nt: TGTGCCAGCAGCCAGGCCGGGGGGAACACTGAAGCTTTCTTT

abundance: .
d_gene: TRBD1
j_gene: TRBJ2-5
v_gene: TRBV6-1
CDR3aa: CASSEDRQGRGETQYF
CDR3nt: TGTGCCAGCAGTGAAGACAGACAGGGTAGGGGAGAGACCCAGTACTTC

abundance: many
d_gene: .
j_gene: TRBJ2-3
v_gene: TRBV3-1
CDR3aa: CASSQGLVTDTQYF
CDR3nt: TGTGCCAGCAGCCAAGGACTAGTCACAGATACGCAGTATTTT

abundance: .
d_gene: .
j_gene: TRBJ1-2
v_gene: TRBV5-4
CDR3aa: CASSTEKGSTF
CDR3nt: TGTGCCAGCAGCACGGAGAAGGGGTCTACCTTC

abundance: many
d_gene: TRBD1
j_gene: TRBJ2-1
v_gene: TRBV28
CDR3aa: CASSFTGAPYNEQFF
CDR3nt: TGTGCCAGCAGTTTCACAGGGGCCCCCTACAATGAGCAGTTCTTC

abundance: .
d_gene: .
j_gene: TRBJ2-7
v_gene: TRBV6-1
CDR3aa: CASSPEGGEQYF
CDR3nt: TGTGCCAGCAGTCCCGAAGGGGGTGAGCAGTACTTC

abundance: many
d_gene: .
j_gene: TRBJ2-1
v_gene: TRBV18
CDR3aa: CASSPHVDEQFF
CDR3nt: TGTGCCAGCTCACCACATGTTGATGAGCAGTTCTTC

abundance: many
d_gene: .
j_gene: TRBJ2-1
v_gene: TRBV3-1
CDR3aa: CASSQGPGAYNEQFF
CDR3nt: TGTGCCAGCAGCCAAGGGCCAGGGGCCTACAATGAGCAGTTCTTC

abundance: many
d_gene: .
j_gene: TRBJ1-1
v_gene: TRBV3-1
CDR3aa: CASSLTGGFNTEAFF
CDR3nt: TGTGCCAGCAGCTTGACCGGGGGGTTCAACACTGAAGCTTTCTTT

abundance: few
d_gene: TRBD1
j_gene: TRBJ1-1
v_gene: TRBV7-2
CDR3aa: CASSAREGAGTEAFF
CDR3nt: TGTGCCAGCAGCGCGAGGGAGGGGGCTGGCACTGAAGCTTTCTTT

abundance: many
d_gene: .
j_gene: TRBJ1-5
v_gene: TRBV5-1
CDR3aa: CASSQDVNQPQHF
CDR3nt: TGCGCCAGCAGCCAGGACGTCAATCAGCCCCAGCATTTT

abundance: once
d_gene: .
j_gene: TRBJ1-1
v_gene: TRBV3-1
CDR3aa: CASSQWVHTEAFF
CDR3nt: TGTGCCAGCAGCCAGTGGGTGCACACTGAAGCTTTCTTT

abundance: .
d_gene: .
j_gene: TRBJ1-5
v_gene: TRBV19
CDR3aa: CASSISGTVLSNQPQHF
CDR3nt: TGTGCCAGTAGTATATCCGGGACGGTCCTTAGCAATCAGCCCCAGCATTTT

abundance: many
d_gene: .
j_gene: TRBJ1-1
v_gene: TRBV5-1
CDR3aa: CASSPGRQKNTEAFF
CDR3nt: TGCGCCAGCAGCCCAGGCAGGCAGAAGAACACTGAAGCTTTCTTT

abundance: few
d_gene: .
j_gene: TRBJ2-1
v_gene: TRBV27
CDR3aa: CASSFWAGALNEQFF
CDR3nt: TGTGCCAGCAGTTTTTGGGCAGGAGCTTTGAATGAGCAGTTCTTC